The clone carrying this TCR beta chain was recorded a few times. Its antigen is unknown. Germline is not matched at one junction end, which may reflect a read error. Through a sample-barcoded 5' primer and a J-beta primer mix, a second PCR was run for roughly 6 to 12 cycles. TCRdb processed the 5' RACE reads anew with MiXCR; each CDR3 protein has one entry. In the table there are approximately 1.5 million distinct CDR3 sequences, approximately 32% of which are singletons. This sample was included in a study of blood T cells in healthy people across ages. The overall study: Capturing about one barcoded beta molecule per two T cells was achieved by template switching. Broader study findings: Strong correlation was found linking TCR beta diversity to naive T cell percentage.

Staff drew 9 to 10 milliliters of peripheral blood from each donor. Total RNA amounts of at least 5 micrograms were extracted per sample. Germline values: CDR1 SNHLY, CDR2 FYNNEI. CDR3 size: 14 residues. This TCR derives from a woman in her 30s in good health. The sample consisted of blood. The rearrangement uses TRBV2 and TRBJ2-1, with TRBD1 identical over 8 bases. CDR3 protein: CARSETTGVNEQFF. The CDR3 bases are TGCGCCCGCAGTGAAACGACAGGGGTCAATGAGCAGTTCTTC.